A selection of T cell receptor beta chains follows, all from one sample in a study of blood T cell repertoires in COVID-19. Some clones are missing from TCRdb's copy, which holds only in-frame ones; the method was immunoSEQ multiplex PCR. The data show about 330,000 clones, with 87% seen just once and around 9.9% held by the top ten. The material sequenced was peripheral blood. These receptors were collected from a man aged 25 to 40 with COVID-19, enrolled during active disease. Both conserved end residues are part of each CDR3. The D gene is left open where the match is weak. The listing skips clone size in some rows; elsewhere it reads once, few, many or a size class.

D gene	V gene	J gene	clone size	CDR3 DNA	CDR3 protein
-	TRBV18	TRBJ2-7	-	TGTGCCAGCTCACCACCGGCAACCGCCTACGAGCAGTACTTC	CASSPPATAYEQYF
-	TRBV2	TRBJ2-7	-	TGTGCCAGCAGTGATTTGGACAGTGGGAAGGAGCAGTACTTC	CASSDLDSGKEQYF
TRBD2	TRBV20-1	TRBJ2-1	-	TGCAGTGCTAGTTCTAGCGGGAGGGCGTCTGAGCAGTTCTTC	CSASSSGRASEQFF
-	TRBV11-1	TRBJ2-3	-	TGTGCCAGCAGCTTAGCGGCACCAGATACGCAGTATTTT	CASSLAAPDTQYF
TRBD2	TRBV19	TRBJ2-7	-	TGTGCCAGTAGTCTCCGTGAGCGGGGTCTGGGAGAGCAGTACTTC	CASSLRERGLGEQYF
-	TRBV19	TRBJ1-1	-	TGTGCCAGTATCGGGGGGATTCCTAACACTGAAGCTTTCTTT	CASIGGIPNTEAFF
TRBD2	TRBV24-1	TRBJ2-3	-	TGTGCCACCAGTGACACGGGACTAGTCTCTTCTCCGGATACGCAGTATTTT	CATSDTGLVSSPDTQYF
-	TRBV3-1/TRBV3-2	TRBJ1-2	-	TGTGCCAGCAGCCAAGATCTACAGGCATGGGGTGGCTACACCTTC	CASSQDLQAWGGYTF
TRBD1	TRBV3-1/TRBV3-2	TRBJ1-1	-	TGTGCCAGCAGCCAACGACAGGGGGCTAGGGACACTGAAGCTTTCTTT	CASSQRQGARDTEAFF
-	TRBV2	TRBJ1-1	-	TGTGCCAGCAGTGAACAGGAGACAGCGAACACTGAAGCTTTCTTT	CASSEQETANTEAFF
TRBD1	TRBV30	TRBJ1-1	-	TGTGCCTGGAGTGCCCTACTAGCGGATCAACAGGGGGCACAAACTGAAGCTTTCTTT	CAWSALLADQQGAQTEAFF
TRBD1	TRBV7-2	TRBJ2-7	once	TGTGCCAGCAGCCTCAGACAGGGGCCCACCTACGAGCAGTACTTC	CASSLRQGPTYEQYF
-	TRBV7-6	TRBJ2-1	once	TGTGCCAGCAGCTTAGTTCTCTTGGGGGGAGAGGGAAATGAGCAGTTCTTC	CASSLVLLGGEGNEQFF
-	TRBV11-2	TRBJ2-3	few	TGTGCCAGCAGCTTTGGGGGGGGGCTGGCAGATACGCAGTATTTT	CASSFGGGLADTQYF
-	TRBV5-1	TRBJ2-5	-	TGCGCCAGCAGCATACGGGGCCAAGAGACCCAGTACTTC	CASSIRGQETQYF
TRBD2	TRBV11-3	TRBJ2-1	-	TGTGCCAGCAGCTTGCAGACTAGCCCCTCCATTGAGCAGTTCTTC	CASSLQTSPSIEQFF
TRBD2	TRBV11-3	TRBJ2-3	-	TGTGCCAGCAGCTCGTCGGGGACTAGTCAGTATTTT	CASSSSGTSQYF
-	TRBV6-5	TRBJ1-1	-	TGTGCCAGCAGGAGCAGGGGTTTGATGCGGGCTTTCTTT	CASRSRGLMRAFF
-	TRBV5-6	TRBJ2-5	-	TGTGCCAGCAGCTTGTGGCGGAGTCACCAAGAGACCCAGTACTTC	CASSLWRSHQETQYF
-	TRBV5-1	TRBJ2-3	-	TGCGCCAGCAGCTTGGGAGAACGGACAGATACGCAGTATTTT	CASSLGERTDTQYF
-	TRBV6-2/TRBV6-3	TRBJ1-2	-	TGTGCCAGCAGTTACTATCAGGGAGGTTTTCGGGGCTACACCTTC	CASSYYQGGFRGYTF
TRBD1	TRBV7-8	TRBJ2-2	-	TGTGCCAGCAGCTTGACAGCCGGGACAGGGAGGACCGGGGAGCTGTTTTTT	CASSLTAGTGRTGELFF
TRBD2	TRBV29-1	TRBJ2-7	-	TGCAGCGTGGGGGGACTAGCGGACTCCTACGAGCAGTACTTC	CSVGGLADSYEQYF
TRBD2	TRBV5-1	TRBJ2-3	-	TGCGCCAGCAGCCCTGGGCCCGGGACTAGCTTAAGCACAGATACGCAGTATTTT	CASSPGPGTSLSTDTQYF
TRBD2	TRBV14	TRBJ2-7	-	TGTGCCAGCAGCCAAGTAGGAGGGAGGGCCTACGAGCAGTACTTC	CASSQVGGRAYEQYF
-	TRBV27	TRBJ1-1	once	TGTGCCAGCAGTTTATCCGGACTTTCTGAAGCTTTCTTT	CASSLSGLSEAFF
-	TRBV28	TRBJ2-2	once	TGTGCCAGCAGTTTATATCCGGCTAGCCGCACCGGGGAGCTGTTTTTT	CASSLYPASRTGELFF
-	TRBV24-1	TRBJ2-1	-	TGTGCCACCAGCCCTAGGTCGAATAACAATGAGCAGTTCTTC	CATSPRSNNNEQFF
-	TRBV3-1/TRBV3-2	TRBJ1-1	-	TGTGCCAGCAGCCCGGGGGGCACTGAAGCTTTCTTT	CASSPGGTEAFF
-	TRBV4-2	TRBJ2-3	-	TGTGCCAGCAGCCAAGACCTAGGACTATTGTACACAGATACGCAGTATTTT	CASSQDLGLLYTDTQYF
-	TRBV15	TRBJ1-4	-	TGTGCCACCAGCAGCTATCGAGGGGAAAAACTGTTTTTT	CATSSYRGEKLFF
-	TRBV27	TRBJ1-2	-	TGTGCCAGCGGCCACAGGGTTACGGGCGACTACACCTTC	CASGHRVTGDYTF
-	TRBV2	TRBJ2-4	-	TGTGCCAGCAATAGGGACACAGAAAACATTCAGTACTTC	CASNRDTENIQYF
-	TRBV18	TRBJ1-2	-	TGTGCCAGCTCACCACCGGAGGTGAACTATGGCTACACCTTC	CASSPPEVNYGYTF
-	TRBV7-2	TRBJ1-2	-	TGTGCCAGCAGCCAAGGGGCAGCCACAACGGTTGGCTACACCTTC	CASSQGAATTVGYTF
-	TRBV19	TRBJ2-4	once	TGTGCCAGTAGCCTCCTAGGGGGAGTGAGGGACATTCAGTACTTC	CASSLLGGVRDIQYF
-	TRBV6-2/TRBV6-3	TRBJ2-1	-	TGTGCCAGCAGCACTGAGGGTAGCTCCTACAATGAGCAGTTCTTC	CASSTEGSSYNEQFF
-	TRBV21-1	TRBJ2-1	-	TGTGCCAGCAGCAACTCGAGGTCGGGAGGCCCCAGAGAGCAGTTCTTC	CASSNSRSGGPREQFF
TRBD1	TRBV28	TRBJ2-1	-	TGTGCCAGCAGTCTACGACAGGGCCTCTACAATGAGCAGTTCTTC	CASSLRQGLYNEQFF
-	TRBV19	TRBJ1-5	-	TGTGCCAGTAGTAATTGGCAGGTCGGCAATCAGCCCCAGCATTTT	CASSNWQVGNQPQHF
TRBD2	TRBV3-1/TRBV3-2	TRBJ2-5	-	TGTGCCAGCAGCCAGGACTCTAGCGGAACCAACCAAGAGACCCAGTACTTC	CASSQDSSGTNQETQYF
TRBD1	TRBV5-5	TRBJ1-2	-	TGTGCCAGCAGCGAGGACAGGGTCTATGGCTACACCTTC	CASSEDRVYGYTF
TRBD1	TRBV15	TRBJ2-7	once	TGTGCCACCAGCAGAGATAAGCAGGGGGCTAAAAACGAGCAGTACTTC	CATSRDKQGAKNEQYF
TRBD1	TRBV7-3	TRBJ2-4	-	TGTGCCAGCAGCTTCGACAGGGGGGACATTCAGTACTTC	CASSFDRGDIQYF
-	TRBV9	TRBJ2-7	-	TGTGCCAGCAGCGTTGGCAGGGGAGCTTACGAGCAGTACTTC	CASSVGRGAYEQYF
TRBD1	TRBV4-1	TRBJ1-6	-	TGCGCCAGCAGCCAAAAAAGGGCCATTGGACAGGGGGCCAGTTCACCCCTCCACTTT	CASSQKRAIGQGASSPLHF
-	TRBV11-2	TRBJ2-2	-	TGTGCCAGCAGCTTAGGCCCGGGAACCGGGGAGCTGTTTTTT	CASSLGPGTGELFF
TRBD1	TRBV18	TRBJ2-7	-	TGTGCCAGCTCACCGGGGACAGGGGGCGACGAGCAGTACTTC	CASSPGTGGDEQYF
-	TRBV11-1	TRBJ2-5	-	TGTGCCAGCAGCTTAGAAAGTCGGCAGACTAAAGAGACCCAGTACTTC	CASSLESRQTKETQYF
-	TRBV15	TRBJ2-2	-	TGTGCCACCAGCAGAGCAGGGATGAGGACCGGGGAGCTGTTTTTT	CATSRAGMRTGELFF
TRBD2	TRBV5-4	TRBJ2-7	few	TGTGCCAGCAGCTACGAGGCGCGGGAGACTAGAAACGAGCAGTACTTC	CASSYEARETRNEQYF
-	TRBV28	TRBJ2-2	-	TGTGCCAGCACCTTGGGTGGGAGAGGTGTCACCGGGGAGCTGTTTTTT	CASTLGGRGVTGELFF
TRBD1	TRBV30	TRBJ2-7	-	TGTGCCTGGAATGAACGGGAACTCATCAGGACAGGGGCGGACGAGCAGTACTTC	CAWNERELIRTGADEQYF
-	TRBV19	TRBJ1-5	few	TGTGCCAGTAGTATAATGGCAGGGTTTAGCAATCAGCCCCAGCATTTT	CASSIMAGFSNQPQHF
-	TRBV27	TRBJ2-6	-	TGTGCCAGCAGTTCCAGTTTCATTTCTGGGGCCAACGTCCTGACTTTC	CASSSSFISGANVLTF
TRBD1	TRBV19	TRBJ2-5	-	TGTGCCAGTAGTTCAACGCCACAGGGGTTGTATGAGACCCAGTACTTC	CASSSTPQGLYETQYF
TRBD2	TRBV5-1	TRBJ2-7	-	TGCGCCAGCAGCTTGGGGTCTAGCGGGGGGCGAGAGCAGTACTTC	CASSLGSSGGREQYF
TRBD2	TRBV3-1/TRBV3-2	TRBJ2-7	-	TGTGCCAGCAGCCAGGGCGGGAGTTTGTACGAGCAGTACTTC	CASSQGGSLYEQYF